Shown below are 5 T cell receptor beta chains from a single sample sequenced in a study of blood T cell repertoires in COVID-19. The table came from immunoSEQ multiplex PCR; TCRdb's copy has only in-frame clones and leaves some out. Altogether 300,000 to 450,000 clones are present, around 87% being singletons, with the ten largest covering approximately 1.9%. What was sequenced was PBMCs or T cells enriched from blood (not recorded which). The receptors originated from a man aged 35 to 55 in a cohort exposed to, infected with or recovered from COVID-19 (not recorded which).

This chain links TRBV10-3 with TRBJ2-2; possibly TRBD2 for D (5 bases). The CDR3 is made up of 12 amino acids. V lost 6 bases and J lost 6, with 8 bases in between. Germline V CDR1 and CDR2: ENHRY, SYGVKD. CDR3 DNA: TGTGCCATCAGCCCCGGGGCCGGGGAGCTGTTTTTT. Translation gives CAISPGAGELFF.

This clone was recorded many times. V usage is TRBV5-5 and J usage is TRBJ2-1, with D possibly matching TRBD1 (6 bases). This CDR3 is built from 15 residues. V was pared by 2 bases and J by 1 base, with 10 bases between. Germline V lookup: CDR1 SGHKS, CDR2 YYEKEE (reference sequence). DNA for the CDR3: TGTGCCAGCAGCTTCGGGACATCATCCTACAATGAGCAGTTCTTC. Translation: CASSFGTSSYNEQFF.

The rearrangement links TRBV3-1 (or the pseudogene TRBV3-2) to TRBJ2-1, with a possible D match to TRBD2 (7 bases). With 1 base removed from V and 0 bases from J, the gap between germline ends came to 13 bases. The CDR3 totals 17 residues. Germline V CDR1 and CDR2: LGHDT, YNNKEL (reference sequence). The CDR3 DNA reads as TGTGCCAGCAGCCAAGGCGGACTAGGGGGCTCCTACAATGAGCAGTTCTTC. It yields the protein CASSQGGLGGSYNEQFF.

In this sample, this clone turned up a few times. V usage is TRBV19 and J usage is TRBJ2-2, with 10 bases matching TRBD2. Germline V lookup: CDR1 LNHDA, CDR2 SQIVND (reference sequence). The CDR3 extends over 14 amino acids. Losses at the gene ends were 6 bases for V and 6 bases for J; bases not matched to a gene: 4. The CDR3 sequence is CASSAGTSAGELFF. DNA for the CDR3: TGTGCCAGTAGCGCCGGGACTAGCGCCGGGGAGCTGTTTTTT.

The chain is built from TRBV27 and TRBJ2-7; D remains ambiguous. Trimming took 3 bases from V and 0 from J, leaving 6 bases between them. This CDR3 comprises 13 residues. CDR1 MNHEY and CDR2 SMNVEV come from the germline V gene (reference sequence). The CDR3 spells CASSFQSSYEQYF. The CDR3 nucleotides are TGTGCCAGCAGTTTCCAATCCTCCTACGAGCAGTACTTC.